The 8 T cell receptor beta chains below come from one sample, sequenced in a study of metastatic and nonmetastatic thyroid tumors. TCRdb re-clonotyped the PCR reads through MiXCR. Of around 20,000 clones detected, around 29% appear once; the ten largest clones hold roughly 15%. Each patient came to thyroid surgery without any prior treatment (of any kind). The sample taken for sequencing was blood. The receptors originated from a female donor with papillary thyroid cancer or a benign thyroid nodule (not recorded which). Some clones in this sample may be carry-over from other donors' samples.

The chain carries TRBV30 and TRBJ1-1, with a possible D match to TRBD1 (6 bases). The CDR3 loop spans 12 amino acids. From germline, CDR1 is GTSNPN and CDR2 SVGIG (reference sequence). With 4 bases removed from V and 8 bases from J, the gap between germline ends came to 14 bases. The CDR3 DNA reads TGTGCCTGGACACGGGACACTCGGGAAGCTTTCTTT. Protein sequence: CAWTRDTREAFF.

The rearrangement links TRBV11-3 to TRBJ2-1; no clear D. Germline V gives CDR1 SGHNT, CDR2 YENEEA. The CDR3 loop spans 12 amino acids. V was pared by 3 bases and J by 5 bases, with 5 bases between. CDR3 DNA: TGTGCCAGCAGCTTCGTGGACAATGAGCAGTTCTTC. This translates into CASSFVDNEQFF.

This clone is a singleton in its sample. The CDR3 loop reads CASRAGAGRRQYF. The CDR3 nucleotides read TGTGCCAGCAGGGCGGGAGCGGGTAGAAGGCAGTACTTC. The chain recombines TRBV11-3 with TRBJ2-7, with 7 bases that match TRBD2. Per germline, CDR1 SGHNT and CDR2 YENEEA. V was pared by 6 bases and J by 9 bases, with 11 bases of the junction left unmatched. This CDR3 comprises 13 residues.

This clone appeared many times. This chain joins TRBV5-5 and TRBJ2-7; TRBD2 matches at 12 bases. The V gene end was trimmed by 3 bases and the J gene end by 2 bases; junction bases not matched to a gene: 6. CDR3 length: 16 residues. Germline CDR1 and CDR2: SGHKS and YYEKEE (reference sequence). CDR3 bases: TGTGCCAGCAGCTCAAGACTAGCGGGGGCCACCTACGAGCAGTACTTC. This translates into CASSSRLAGATYEQYF.

Judged by abundance, this clone is medium-sized. The J gene is TRBJ2-1, the V gene TRBV6-1; 7 bases line up with TRBD2. Germline lookup yields CDR1 MNHNS and CDR2 SASEGT. Trimming removed 3 bases from V and 8 bases from J; junction bases left unmatched: 13. The CDR3 is 16 amino acids. In nucleotides, the CDR3 is TGTGCCAGCAGTGATTGGGGCGGGAGTTTTATTTATGAGCAGTTCTTC. Translating gives CASSDWGGSFIYEQFF.

By its share, this clone is medium-sized. The chain employs TRBV20-1 and TRBJ2-2, with 8 bases identical to TRBD2. V lost 4 bases, J lost 4 bases, and 5 bases stayed unmatched. The CDR3 extends over 14 amino acids. Germline V gene lookup returns CDR1 DFQATT and CDR2 SNEGSKA (reference sequence). The CDR3 DNA reads TGCAGTGCTAATAGCGGGGAAACCACCGGGGAGCTGTTTTTT. The encoded protein is CSANSGETTGELFF.

The J gene is TRBJ2-7, the V gene TRBV12-3 or TRBV12-4; D is possibly TRBD1 (6 bases). V was trimmed by 3 bases and J by 6 bases, leaving 18 bases between them. This CDR3 is built from 15 residues. The CDR3 loop reads CASSLGAGEMVEQYF. The DNA of the CDR3 is TGTGCCAGCAGTTTGGGAGCAGGGGAAATGGTCGAGCAGTACTTC.

Within the sample, this clone is medium-sized. The V gene is TRBV5-1, the J gene TRBJ1-1; 9 bases match TRBD1. Losses at the gene ends were 2 bases for V and 5 bases for J; bases not matched to a gene: 10. Germline CDR1 and CDR2: SGHRS and YFSETQ. This CDR3 comprises 16 residues. The CDR3 loop reads CASSFSSLGQGTEAFF. In DNA form, the CDR3 reads TGCGCCAGCAGCTTTTCCTCACTGGGACAGGGTACTGAAGCTTTCTTT.